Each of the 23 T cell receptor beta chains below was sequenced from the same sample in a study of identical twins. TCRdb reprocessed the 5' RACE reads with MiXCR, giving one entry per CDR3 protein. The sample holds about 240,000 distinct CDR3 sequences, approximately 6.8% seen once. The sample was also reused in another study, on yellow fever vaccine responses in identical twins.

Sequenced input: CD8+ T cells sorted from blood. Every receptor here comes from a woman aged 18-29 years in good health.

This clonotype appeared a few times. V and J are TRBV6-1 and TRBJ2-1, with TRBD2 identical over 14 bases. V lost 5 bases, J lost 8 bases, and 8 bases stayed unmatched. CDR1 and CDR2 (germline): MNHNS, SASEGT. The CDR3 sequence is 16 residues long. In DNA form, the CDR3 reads TGTGCCAGCAGTCAGATCCCGACTAGCGGGAGGGATGAGCAGTTCTTC. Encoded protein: CASSQIPTSGRDEQFF.

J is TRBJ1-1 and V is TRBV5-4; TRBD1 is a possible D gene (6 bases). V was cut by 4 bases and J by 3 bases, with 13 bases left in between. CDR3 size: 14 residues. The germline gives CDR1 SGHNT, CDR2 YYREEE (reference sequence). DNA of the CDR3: TGTGCCAGCAGCATAGGGGGGCCTTACACTGAAGCTTTCTTT. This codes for CASSIGGPYTEAFF.

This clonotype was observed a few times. The CDR3 nucleotides are TGTGCCAGCAGCTTAGGGGGCGCAAAAGGGTACAATGAGCAGTTCTTC. Amino acids: CASSLGGAKGYNEQFF. This chain connects TRBV7-2 to TRBJ2-1, with D perhaps TRBD1 (5 bases). Germline V CDR1 and CDR2: SGHTA, FQGNSA. Trimming took 1 base from V and 4 from J, leaving 14 bases between them. The CDR3 is 16 amino acids.

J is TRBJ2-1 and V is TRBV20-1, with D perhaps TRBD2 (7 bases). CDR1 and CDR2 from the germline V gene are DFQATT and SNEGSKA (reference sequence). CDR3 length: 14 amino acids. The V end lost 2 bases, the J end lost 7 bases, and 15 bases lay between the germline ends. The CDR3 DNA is TGCAGTGCTAGACCAGCGGGAAGGGGGAATGAGCAGTTCTTC. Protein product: CSARPAGRGNEQFF.

The CDR3 nucleotides are TGTGCCAGCAGCGTAGAGGGCGGTACTGGGTACGAGCAGTACTTC. It codes for CASSVEGGTGYEQYF. The chain joins TRBV9 to TRBJ2-7, with D unclear. V lost 0 bases to trimming and J lost 4 bases, with 14 bases between them. Per the germline V gene, CDR1 is SGDLS and CDR2 is YYNGEE. The CDR3 has 15 amino acids.

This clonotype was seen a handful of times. The CDR3 region is CASSLYPGASTDTQYF. The DNA of the CDR3 is TGTGCCAGCAGTTTATATCCGGGGGCAAGCACAGATACGCAGTATTTT. The genes are TRBV28 and TRBJ2-3, with D perhaps TRBD1 or TRBD2 (6 bases each). V shed 1 base and J shed 0 bases, with 11 bases lying between them. Germline CDR1 reads MDHEN; CDR2 reads SYDVKM. The CDR3 length is 16 residues.

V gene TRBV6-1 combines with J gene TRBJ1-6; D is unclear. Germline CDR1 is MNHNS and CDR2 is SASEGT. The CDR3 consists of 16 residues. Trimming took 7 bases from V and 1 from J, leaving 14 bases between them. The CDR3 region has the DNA TGTGCCAGCAACCCAGAGGGAAGGTCCTATAATTCACCCCTCCACTTT. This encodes CASNPEGRSYNSPLHF.

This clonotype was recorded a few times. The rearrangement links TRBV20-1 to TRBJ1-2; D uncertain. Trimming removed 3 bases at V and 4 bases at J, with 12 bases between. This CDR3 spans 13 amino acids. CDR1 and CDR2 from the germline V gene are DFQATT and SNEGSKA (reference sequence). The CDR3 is CSASFNMLYGYTF. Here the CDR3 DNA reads TGCAGTGCTAGTTTCAACATGCTCTATGGCTACACCTTC.

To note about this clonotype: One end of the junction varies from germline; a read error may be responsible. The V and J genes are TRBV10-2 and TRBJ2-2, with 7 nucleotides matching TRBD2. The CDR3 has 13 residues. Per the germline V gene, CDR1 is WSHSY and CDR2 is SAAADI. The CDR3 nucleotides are TGCGCCAGCAGTGAATTAGTAAGCGGGGAGCTGTATTTT. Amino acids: CASSELVSGELYF.

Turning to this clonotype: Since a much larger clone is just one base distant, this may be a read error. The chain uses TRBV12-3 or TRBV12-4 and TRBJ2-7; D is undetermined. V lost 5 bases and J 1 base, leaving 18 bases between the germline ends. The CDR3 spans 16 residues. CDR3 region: CASSIASGEPSYEQYF. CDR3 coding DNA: TGTGCCAGCAGTATCGCGTCAGGAGAACCTTCCTACGAGCAGTACTTC.

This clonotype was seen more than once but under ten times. Here the CDR3 reads CASSLTGLAESTDTQYF. CDR3 coding DNA: TGTGCCAGCAGCTTAACGGGATTAGCAGAAAGCACAGATACGCAGTATTTT. The rearrangement uses TRBV7-3 and TRBJ2-3; D gene unclear. The V and J ends lost 0 bases and 0 bases respectively, with 13 bases between them. CDR3 length equals 17 residues. Germline CDR1 SGHTA, CDR2 FQGTGA.

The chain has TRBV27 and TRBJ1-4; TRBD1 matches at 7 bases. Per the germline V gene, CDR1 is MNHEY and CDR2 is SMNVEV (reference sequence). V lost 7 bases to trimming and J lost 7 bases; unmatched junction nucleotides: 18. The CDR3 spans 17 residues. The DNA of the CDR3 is TGTGCCAGCATATACAACTCAGAGGACAGGAGGGGTGAAAAACTGTTTTTT. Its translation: CASIYNSEDRRGEKLFF.

In nucleotides, the CDR3 is TGCGCCAGCAGCCAAGTGGGGGACAGGGGGAGAAACACCATATATTTT. Its translation is CASSQVGDRGRNTIYF. The chain employs TRBV4-1 and TRBJ1-3; 11 bases are shared with TRBD1. Trimming cost V 1 base and J 5 bases; bases outside gene matches: 4. The CDR3 length is 16 residues. The germline V gene has CDR1 MGHRA and CDR2 YSYEKL.

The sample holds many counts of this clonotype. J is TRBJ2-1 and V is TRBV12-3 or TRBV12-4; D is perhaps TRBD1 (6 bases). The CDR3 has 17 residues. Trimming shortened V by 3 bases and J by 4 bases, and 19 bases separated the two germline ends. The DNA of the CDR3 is TGTGCCAGCAGTTTTAGTGTAGGAACAGGGTTGTACAATGAGCAGTTCTTC. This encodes CASSFSVGTGLYNEQFF.

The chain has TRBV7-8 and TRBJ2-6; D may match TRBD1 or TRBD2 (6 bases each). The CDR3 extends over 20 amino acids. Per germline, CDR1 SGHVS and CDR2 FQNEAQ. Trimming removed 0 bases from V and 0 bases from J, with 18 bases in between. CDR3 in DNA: TGTGCCAGCAGCTTAGCCACTGGGGGGCCCAGAAGCTCTGGGGCCAACGTCCTGACTTTC. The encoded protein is CASSLATGGPRSSGANVLTF.

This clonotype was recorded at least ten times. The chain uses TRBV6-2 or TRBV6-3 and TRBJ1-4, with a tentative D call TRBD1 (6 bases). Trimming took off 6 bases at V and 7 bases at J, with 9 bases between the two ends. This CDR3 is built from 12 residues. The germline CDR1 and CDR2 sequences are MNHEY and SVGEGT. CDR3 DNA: TGTGCCAGCAGCTGGACAGCTGAAAAACTGTTTTTT. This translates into CASSWTAEKLFF.

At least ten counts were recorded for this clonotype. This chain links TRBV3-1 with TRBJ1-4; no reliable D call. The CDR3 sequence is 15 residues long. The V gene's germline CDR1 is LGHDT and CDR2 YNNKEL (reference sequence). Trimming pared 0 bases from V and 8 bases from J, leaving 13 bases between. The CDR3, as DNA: TGTGCCAGCAGCCAAGATCTGGGCGGCCGCGAAAAACTGTTTTTT. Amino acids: CASSQDLGGREKLFF.

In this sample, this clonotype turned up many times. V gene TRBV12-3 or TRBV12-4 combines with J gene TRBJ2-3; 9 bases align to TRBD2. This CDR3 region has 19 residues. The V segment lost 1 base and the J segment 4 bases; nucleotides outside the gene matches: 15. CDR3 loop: CASSLVSGRGGRSADTQYF. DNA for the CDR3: TGTGCCAGCAGTTTAGTTAGCGGGAGAGGTGGTAGGAGCGCAGATACGCAGTATTTT.

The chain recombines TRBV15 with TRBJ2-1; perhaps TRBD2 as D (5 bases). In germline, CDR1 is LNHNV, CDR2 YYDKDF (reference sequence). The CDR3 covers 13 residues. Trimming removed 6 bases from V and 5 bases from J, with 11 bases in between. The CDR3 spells CATRTGLDNEQFF. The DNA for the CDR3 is TGTGCCACCAGGACCGGACTGGACAATGAGCAGTTCTTC.

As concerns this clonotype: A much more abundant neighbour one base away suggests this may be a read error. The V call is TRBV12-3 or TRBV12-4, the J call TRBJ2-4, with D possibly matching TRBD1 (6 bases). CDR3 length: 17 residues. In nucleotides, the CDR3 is TGTACCAGCAGTTTCATCCCCGGGACACAAGCCAAAAACATTCAGTACTTC. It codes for CTSSFIPGTQAKNIQYF.

CDR3 sequence: CASSQHKSDTQYF. The DNA for the CDR3 is TGTGCCAGCAGCCAACACAAGTCAGATACGCAGTATTTT. The chain uses TRBV14 and TRBJ2-3; D remains ambiguous. The V end lost 2 bases, the J end lost 4 bases, and 7 bases lay between the germline ends. This CDR3 comprises 13 residues. Germline V gene lookup returns CDR1 SGHDN and CDR2 FVKESK.

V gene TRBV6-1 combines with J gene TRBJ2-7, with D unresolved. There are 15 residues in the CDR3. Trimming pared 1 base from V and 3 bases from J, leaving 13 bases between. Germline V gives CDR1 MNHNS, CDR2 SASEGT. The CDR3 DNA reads TGTGCCAGCAGTGAAGTGGTTGGGTCACTCTACGAGCAGTACTTC. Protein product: CASSEVVGSLYEQYF.

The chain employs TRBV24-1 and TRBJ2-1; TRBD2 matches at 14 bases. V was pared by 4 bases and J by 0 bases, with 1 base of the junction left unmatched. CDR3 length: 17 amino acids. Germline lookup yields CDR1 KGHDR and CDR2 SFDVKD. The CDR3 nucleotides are TGTGCCACCAGTGAGGGACTAGCGGGAGTCTCCTACAATGAGCAGTTCTTC. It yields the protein CATSEGLAGVSYNEQFF.